The 18 T cell receptor beta chains below all came from one sample that was sequenced in a study of identical twins. TCRdb redid the calling of the 5' RACE reads with MiXCR, one entry per CDR3 protein. The sample includes 17,000 or so distinct CDR3 sequences, roughly 70% seen only once; the top ten take 5.5% to 6%. Sequences were obtained from memory (CD45RO+) T cells sorted from blood. The receptors originated from a woman aged 18-29 years in good health. This table probably holds off-target reads from a library built for another chain.

As regards this clonotype: The germline gene is not matched at one end of the junction; a read error may be the cause. This chain uses TRBV27 with TRBJ2-1; 10 bases are a match to TRBD1. CDR1 and CDR2 from the germline V gene are MNHEY and SMNVEV (reference sequence). CDR3 length equals 16 residues. The CDR3 sequence is CASSPRGGQGRLSGNF. CDR3 bases: TGTGCCAGCAGCCCTAGGGGGGGACAGGGGCGACTAAGTGGTAACTTC.

V is TRBV20-1 and J is TRBJ2-7; D might be TRBD2 (6 bases). CDR3 length equals 17 residues. Trimming took 2 bases from V and 9 from J, leaving 29 bases between them. Germline assignment: CDR1 DFQATT and CDR2 SNEGSKA (reference sequence). CDR3 nucleotides: TGCAGTGCTAGATCCCTTGATGGGGGGTTGACTGTAAGGGGGCAGTACTTC. Translating it yields CSARSLDGGLTVRGQYF.

This chain uses TRBV29-1 with TRBJ1-1; D gene ambiguous. Trimming removed 1 base from V and 5 bases from J, with 11 bases in between. CDR1 SQVTM and CDR2 ANQGSEA come from the germline V gene. The CDR3 is 13 residues long. The CDR3 sequence is CSVEVSGGTEAFF. CDR3 sequence (DNA): TGCAGCGTTGAAGTTTCGGGAGGGACTGAAGCTTTCTTT. The full variable domain, completed using reference TRBV29-1 and TRBJ1-1, is SAVISQKPSRDICQRGTSLTIQCQVDSQVTMMFWYRQQPGQSLTLIATANQGSEATYESGFVIDKFPISRPNLTFSTLTVSNMSPEDSSIYLCSVEVSGGTEAFFGQGTRLTVV.

V gene TRBV11-2 combines with J gene TRBJ2-1; 9 nucleotides line up with TRBD2. Germline CDR1 is SGHAT and CDR2 is FQNNGV. The CDR3 runs to 14 residues. V shed 5 bases, J shed 6 bases, and the junction held 5 bases outside the gene matches. The CDR3 coding sequence is TGTGCCAGCAGCGGCGGGAGGGCGAGCAATGAGCAGTTCTTC. Encoded protein: CASSGGRASNEQFF. The whole variable domain, remainder taken from reference TRBV11-2 and TRBJ2-1, is EAGVAQSPRYKIIEKRQSVAFWCNPISGHATLYWYQQILGQGPKLLIQFQNNGVVDDSQLPKDRFSAERLKGVDSTLKIQPAKLEDSAVYLCASSGGRASNEQFFGPGTRLTVL.

The rearrangement links TRBV7-3 to TRBJ2-5; TRBD1 might be the D (6 bases). This CDR3 has 15 amino acids. Germline CDR1 reads SGHTA; CDR2 reads FQGTGA. V lost 5 bases to trimming and J lost 5 bases, with 18 bases between them. The CDR3 coding sequence is TGTGCCAGCAGCCGTGGACAGTCGAGAGGGGAGACCCAGTACTTC. It translates to CASSRGQSRGETQYF. Complete variable domain (other parts from reference TRBV7-3 and TRBJ2-5): GAGVSQTPSNKVTEKGKYVELRCDPISGHTALYWYRQSLGQGPEFLIYFQGTGAADDSGLPNDRFFAVRPEGSVSTLKIQRTERGDSAVYLCASSRGQSRGETQYFGPGTRLLVL.

V usage is TRBV6-1 and J usage is TRBJ2-3, with 15 bases lining up with TRBD2. The junction had 8 bases not matched to a gene; V was cut back by 5 bases and J by 5 bases. The CDR3 totals 17 residues. The V gene's germline CDR1 is MNHNS and CDR2 SASEGT. CDR3 sequence: CASSWTSGREMGDTQYF. CDR3 DNA sequence: TGTGCCAGCAGTTGGACTAGCGGGAGGGAAATGGGAGATACGCAGTATTTT.

V usage is TRBV12-3 or TRBV12-4 and J usage is TRBJ1-3, with D unclear. The CDR3 totals 12 residues. The V end lost 6 bases, the J end lost 15 bases, and 18 bases lay between the germline ends. In DNA form, the CDR3 reads TGTGCCAGCAGCCCTCCAGGTAGTAGGGAATATTTT. Protein sequence: CASSPPGSREYF.

This chain connects TRBV5-6 to TRBJ1-2; D remains unclear. V was trimmed by 2 bases and J by 8 bases, leaving 16 bases between them. This CDR3 has 14 residues. Germline V gives CDR1 SGHDT, CDR2 YYEEEE. The CDR3 protein is CASSFAPGGGGYTF. CDR3 nucleotides: TGTGCCAGCAGCTTCGCACCCGGAGGTGGGGGCTACACCTTC.

This chain connects TRBV30 to TRBJ2-1; 13 bases line up with TRBD2. The V gene's germline CDR1 is GTSNPN and CDR2 SVGIG (reference sequence). This CDR3 is 17 amino acids long. Losses at the gene ends were 4 bases for V and 4 bases for J; bases not matched to a gene: 10. This CDR3 is CAWTGTSGKGSYNEQFF. In DNA form, the CDR3 reads TGTGCCTGGACCGGGACTAGCGGGAAGGGGTCGTACAATGAGCAGTTCTTC.

The V call is TRBV6-5, the J call TRBJ2-1; 8 positions match TRBD2. Germline V CDR1 and CDR2: MNHEY, SVGAGI. V gave up 7 bases and J gave up 3 bases; unmatched junction bases: 5. The CDR3 runs to 14 residues. CDR3 nucleotide sequence: TGTGCCAGCAAGCGCGGGACTAGCTACAATGAGCAGTTCTTC. This codes for CASKRGTSYNEQFF.

V is TRBV11-3 and J is TRBJ2-2, with D uncertain. The V gene's germline CDR1 is SGHNT and CDR2 YENEEA. This CDR3 spans 15 amino acids. V lost 1 base to trimming and J lost 7 bases, with 13 bases between them. CDR3 DNA sequence: TGTGCCAGCAGCTTAGTGGGGTTTCGGAACGGGGAGCTGTTTTTT. Protein sequence: CASSLVGFRNGELFF.

The chain carries TRBV12-3 or TRBV12-4 and TRBJ2-6, with 8 bases matching TRBD1. The CDR3 loop spans 18 amino acids. V dropped 5 bases and J dropped 0; count of bases not matched to a gene: 9. The CDR3 sequence is CASSPARQGTSGANVLTF. The CDR3, as DNA: TGTGCCAGCAGTCCCGCCCGACAGGGGACCTCTGGGGCCAACGTCCTGACTTTC.

The V gene is TRBV29-1, the J gene TRBJ2-5; D is unclear. CDR1 is SQVTM and CDR2 is ANQGSEA in the germline V gene. The CDR3 spans 13 residues. Trimming left V 4 bases short and J 2 bases short, with 11 bases between. The CDR3 sequence: CSVVGLGQETQYF. Written as DNA, the CDR3 is TGCAGCGTTGTGGGGTTGGGGCAAGAGACCCAGTACTTC.

This clonotype was seen a handful of times. V usage is TRBV10-3 and J usage is TRBJ2-2; 9 bases are a match to TRBD2. J gave up 1 base and V 6 bases, and 12 bases lay outside the gene matches. CDR3 size: 18 residues. The germline V gene encodes CDR1 ENHRY and CDR2 SYGVKD. CDR3 sequence: CAIRGESLAGLNTGELFF. Here the CDR3 DNA reads TGTGCCATCAGGGGCGAGTCCCTAGCGGGACTGAACACCGGGGAGCTGTTTTTT.

In DNA, the CDR3 is TGTGCCAGCAGGACAGGGTCGGGTGAGCAGTTCTTC. Translated: CASRTGSGEQFF. This chain joins TRBV27 and TRBJ2-1, with TRBD1 identical over 7 bases. The junction had 5 bases not matched to a gene; V was cut back by 6 bases and J by 9 bases. The germline V gene encodes CDR1 MNHEY and CDR2 SMNVEV (reference sequence). The CDR3 spans 12 residues.

This sequence joins TRBV11-2 and TRBJ1-4; 9 bases fit TRBD1. Germline trimming cut 5 bases from V and 3 bases from J; bases unmatched to any gene: 4. CDR3 size: 15 residues. Germline CDR1 and CDR2: SGHAT and FQNNGV. Here the CDR3 reads CASSRGQGSNEKLFF. The CDR3 DNA reads TGTGCCAGCAGCCGCGGACAGGGGTCTAATGAAAAACTGTTTTTT. Filled out from reference TRBV11-2 and TRBJ1-4, the complete variable domain reads EAGVAQSPRYKIIEKRQSVAFWCNPISGHATLYWYQQILGQGPKLLIQFQNNGVVDDSQLPKDRFSAERLKGVDSTLKIQPAKLEDSAVYLCASSRGQGSNEKLFFGSGTQLSVL.

V is TRBV29-1 and J is TRBJ2-1; TRBD2 might be the D (7 bases). The V end was cut by 6 bases, the J end by 10 bases, with 13 bases between. Germline V gives CDR1 SQVTM, CDR2 ANQGSEA. The CDR3 spans 11 residues. The CDR3 sequence is CSVEQGGEQFF. DNA for the CDR3: TGCAGCGTCGAACAGGGAGGGGAGCAGTTCTTC.

The genes are TRBV11-3 and TRBJ2-2; D is possibly TRBD1 (5 bases). Trimming removed 8 bases at V and 0 bases at J, with 13 bases between. From germline, CDR1 is SGHNT and CDR2 YENEEA. This CDR3 region has 15 residues. CDR3 in amino acids: CASGRQPANTGELFF. Written as DNA, the CDR3 is TGTGCCAGCGGCCGACAGCCCGCGAACACCGGGGAGCTGTTTTTT.